Sequencing of this T cell receptor beta chain was carried out in a study of T cell responses to AZD1222 COVID-19 vaccine. General study findings and limits: Donors were mostly white British, more females; clonal diversity possibly underestimated. Two AZD1222 administrations were followed by greater Spike-specific TCR breadth and depth. Sampled repertoires all dated from after the peak T cell response.

This clone was detected a few times. Its antigen is unknown. TCRdb's table, derived via immunoSEQ multiplex PCR, lists solely in-frame clones and lacks some. This sample has about 120,000 clones, with roughly 88% found just once. With 3 bases clipped from V and 3 bases from J, the junction kept 3 bases outside the gene matches. CDR1 is MDHEN and CDR2 is SYDVKM in the germline V gene. CDR3 length: 15 residues. The material sequenced was peripheral blood, taken on day 0 of MenACWY control vaccination. This chain links TRBV28 with TRBJ1-4; 8 bases agree with TRBD1. The receptor's source is an adult in good health. DNA for the CDR3: TGTGCCAGCAGTTTCAGGGGGCTGGCTAATGAAAAACTGTTTTTT. Protein: CASSFRGLANEKLFF.